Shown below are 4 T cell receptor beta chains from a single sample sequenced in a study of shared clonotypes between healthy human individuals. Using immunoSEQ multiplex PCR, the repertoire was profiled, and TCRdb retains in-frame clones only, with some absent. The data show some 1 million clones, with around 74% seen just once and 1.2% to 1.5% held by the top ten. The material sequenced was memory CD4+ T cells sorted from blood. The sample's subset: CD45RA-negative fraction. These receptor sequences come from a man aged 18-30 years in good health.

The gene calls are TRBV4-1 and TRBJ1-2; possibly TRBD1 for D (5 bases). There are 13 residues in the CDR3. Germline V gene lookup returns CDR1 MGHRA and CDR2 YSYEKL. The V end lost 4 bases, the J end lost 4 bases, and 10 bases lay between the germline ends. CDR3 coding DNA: TGCGCCAGCAGCCCGGAACAGGCCTATGGCTACACCTTC. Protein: CASSPEQAYGYTF.

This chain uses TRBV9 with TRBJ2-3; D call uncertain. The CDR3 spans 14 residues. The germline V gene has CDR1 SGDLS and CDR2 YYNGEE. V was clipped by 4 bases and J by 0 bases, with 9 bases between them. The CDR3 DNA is TGTGCCAGCAGCTCCCTGAGCAGCACAGATACGCAGTATTTT. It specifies CASSSLSSTDTQYF.

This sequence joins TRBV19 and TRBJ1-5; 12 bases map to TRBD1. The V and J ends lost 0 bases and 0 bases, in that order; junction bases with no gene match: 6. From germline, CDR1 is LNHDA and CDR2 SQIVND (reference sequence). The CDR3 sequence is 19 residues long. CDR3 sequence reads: CASSIEPGTGGYSNQPQHF. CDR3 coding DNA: TGTGCCAGTAGTATAGAACCGGGGACAGGGGGCTATAGCAATCAGCCCCAGCATTTT.

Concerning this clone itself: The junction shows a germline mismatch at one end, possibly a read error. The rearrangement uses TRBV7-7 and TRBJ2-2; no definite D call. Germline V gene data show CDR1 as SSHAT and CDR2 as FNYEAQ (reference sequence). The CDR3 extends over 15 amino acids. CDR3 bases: TGTGCTAGCAGCTTAGGTGCAGGGAACACCGGGGAGCTGTTTTTT. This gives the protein CASSLGAGNTGELFF.